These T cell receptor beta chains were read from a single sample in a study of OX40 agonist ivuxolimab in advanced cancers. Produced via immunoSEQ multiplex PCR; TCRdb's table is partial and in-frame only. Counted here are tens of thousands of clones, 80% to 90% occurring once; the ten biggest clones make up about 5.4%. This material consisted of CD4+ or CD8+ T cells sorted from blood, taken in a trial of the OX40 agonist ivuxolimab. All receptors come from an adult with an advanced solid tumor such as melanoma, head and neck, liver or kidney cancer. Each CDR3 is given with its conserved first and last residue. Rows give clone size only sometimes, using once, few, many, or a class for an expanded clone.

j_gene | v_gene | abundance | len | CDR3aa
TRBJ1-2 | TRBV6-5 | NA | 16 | CASSYSSGPMRHGYTF
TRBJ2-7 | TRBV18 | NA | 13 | CASSSGRSYEQYF
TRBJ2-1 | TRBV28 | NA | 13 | CASTLTTPREQFF
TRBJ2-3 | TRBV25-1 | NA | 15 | CASGLGNIRTDTQYF
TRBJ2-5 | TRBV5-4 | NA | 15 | CASSLRLAGGETQYF
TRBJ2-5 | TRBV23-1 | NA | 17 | CASSQPDYGEVGETQYF
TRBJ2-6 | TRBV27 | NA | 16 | CASSLWLSSGANVLTF
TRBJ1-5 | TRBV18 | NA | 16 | CASSPGAPYSNQPQHF
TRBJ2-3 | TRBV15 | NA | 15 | CATSMTLMPTDTQYF
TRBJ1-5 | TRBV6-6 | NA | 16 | CASTGTVPGGNQPQHF
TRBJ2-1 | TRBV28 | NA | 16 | CASSSTSGRAYTEQFF
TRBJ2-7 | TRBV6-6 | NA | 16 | CASSYSYAGVTYEQYF
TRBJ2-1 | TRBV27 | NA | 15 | CASRYRDRGLYEQFF
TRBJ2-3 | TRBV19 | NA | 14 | CASSIRGSTDTQYF
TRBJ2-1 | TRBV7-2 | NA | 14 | CASKGGGPYNEQFF
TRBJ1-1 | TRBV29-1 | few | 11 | CSATVNTEAFF
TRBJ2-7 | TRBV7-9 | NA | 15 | CASSLGGVTVDEQYF
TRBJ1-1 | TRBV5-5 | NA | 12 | CASTRNGEVAFF
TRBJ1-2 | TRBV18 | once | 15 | CASSPRDTLNYGYTF
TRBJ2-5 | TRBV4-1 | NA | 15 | CASSQDGTGGETQYF
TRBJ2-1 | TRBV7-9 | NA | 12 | CASTETGDEQFF
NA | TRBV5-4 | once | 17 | CASSWKGRGLGSYEQYF
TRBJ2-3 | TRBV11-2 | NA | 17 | CASSPSTSGSGADTQYF
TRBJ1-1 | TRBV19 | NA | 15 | CASSIHRDYERQAFF
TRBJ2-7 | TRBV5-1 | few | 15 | CASSSSFAPQDEQYF
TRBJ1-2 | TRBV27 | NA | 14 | CASSMAGSNYGYTF